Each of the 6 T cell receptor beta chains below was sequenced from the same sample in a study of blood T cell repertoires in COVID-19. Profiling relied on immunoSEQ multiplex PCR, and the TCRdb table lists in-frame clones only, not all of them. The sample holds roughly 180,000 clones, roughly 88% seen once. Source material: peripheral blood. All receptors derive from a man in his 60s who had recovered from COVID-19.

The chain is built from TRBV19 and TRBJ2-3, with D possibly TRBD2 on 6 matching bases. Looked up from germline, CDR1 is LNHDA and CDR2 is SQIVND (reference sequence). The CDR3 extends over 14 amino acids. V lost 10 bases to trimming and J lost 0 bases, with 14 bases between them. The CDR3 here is CATKSGTSTDTQYF. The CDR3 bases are TGTGCCACTAAATCCGGGACTAGCACAGATACGCAGTATTTT.

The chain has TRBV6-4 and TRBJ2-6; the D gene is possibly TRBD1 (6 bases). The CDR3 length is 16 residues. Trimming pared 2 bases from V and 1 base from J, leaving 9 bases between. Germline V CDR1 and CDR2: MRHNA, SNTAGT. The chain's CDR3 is CASSDHDRSGANVLTF. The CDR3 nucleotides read TGTGCCAGCAGTGACCACGACAGGTCTGGGGCCAACGTCCTGACTTTC.

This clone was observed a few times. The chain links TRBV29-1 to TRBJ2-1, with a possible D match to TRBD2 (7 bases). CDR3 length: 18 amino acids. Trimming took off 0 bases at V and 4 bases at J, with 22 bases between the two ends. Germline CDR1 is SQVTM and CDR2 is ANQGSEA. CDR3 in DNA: TGCAGCGTTGAAGACCCGGGGGGCCGGTGGGGCGGTTACAATGAGCAGTTCTTC. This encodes CSVEDPGGRWGGYNEQFF.

CDR3 sequence (DNA): TGTGCCAGCAGTTCACAGGGATACGAGCAGTACTTC. Its translation is CASSSQGYEQYF. The rearrangement links TRBV11-2 to TRBJ2-7; a possible D gene is TRBD1 (6 bases). CDR3 length: 12 amino acids. Per the germline V gene, CDR1 is SGHAT and CDR2 is FQNNGV. The V end lost 6 bases, the J end lost 4 bases, and 10 bases lay between the germline ends.

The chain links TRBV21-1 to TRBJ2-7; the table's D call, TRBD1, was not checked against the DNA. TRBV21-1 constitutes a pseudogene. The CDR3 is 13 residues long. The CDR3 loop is CASSPGQGSEQYF. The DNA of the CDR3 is TGTGCCAGCAGTCCGGGACAGGGGTCCGAGCAGTACTTC.

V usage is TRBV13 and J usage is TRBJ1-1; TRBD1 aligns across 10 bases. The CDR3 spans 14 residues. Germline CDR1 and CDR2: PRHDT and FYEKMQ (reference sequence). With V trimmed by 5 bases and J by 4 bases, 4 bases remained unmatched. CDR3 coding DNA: TGTGCCAGCAGCAGACAGGGGGCAGGCACTGAAGCTTTCTTT. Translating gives CASSRQGAGTEAFF.